This is a list of T cell receptor beta chains from one sample in a study of vaccination and CD4 T cells after COVID-19. Via MiXCR, TCRdb re-called the PCR reads, giving one row per CDR3 protein. Of about 12,000 distinct CDR3 sequences listed, less than 70% were seen once; the top ten hold about 10%. The antigens these receptors bind are not known. Sequenced input: CD4+ T cells from blood, cultured in vitro. The receptors were gathered from a human donor who had recovered from COVID-19. The CDR3 runs from the conserved cysteine through the conserved F or W. D genes are given only for firm matches. Size is stated for part of the rows, as once, few or many counts, or as a class when the clone is expanded.

d_gene	abundance	v_gene	j_gene	CDR3aa	CDR3nt
TRBD1	NA	TRBV6-2/TRBV6-3	TRBJ2-5	CASSHMDRVAGKTQYF	TGTGCCAGCAGCCACATGGACAGGGTTGCGGGGAAGACCCAGTACTTC
NA	NA	TRBV5-6	TRBJ2-3	CASSLSLRGTDTQYF	TGTGCCAGCAGCTTGTCCCTACGGGGCACAGATACGCAGTATTTT
NA	NA	TRBV20-1	TRBJ1-5	CSAGDPGKNSNQPQHF	TGCAGTGCTGGGGACCCCGGAAAGAATAGCAATCAGCCCCAGCATTTT
TRBD1	few	TRBV7-3	TRBJ2-3	CASSQGQVTDTQYF	TGTGCCAGCAGCCAGGGACAGGTCACAGATACGCAGTATTTT
TRBD1	NA	TRBV27	TRBJ2-7	CASSPDRGLYEQYF	TGTGCCAGCAGTCCCGACAGGGGGCTTTACGAGCAGTACTTC
TRBD1	NA	TRBV6-5	TRBJ2-7	CASSSTGGTYEQYF	TGTGCCAGCAGTTCGACAGGGGGCACCTACGAGCAGTACTTC
NA	few	TRBV7-2	TRBJ1-1	CASSLALGGTEAFF	TGTGCCAGCAGCTTAGCGCTCGGAGGCACTGAAGCTTTCTTT
NA	NA	TRBV11-3	TRBJ2-7	CASSLGQLSTYEQYF	TGTGCCAGCAGCTTAGGCCAATTGTCAACCTACGAGCAGTACTTC
NA	NA	TRBV28	TRBJ2-5	CASSLSTGLGTQYF	TGTGCCAGCAGCCTTTCGACAGGTCTGGGGACCCAGTACTTC
TRBD2	NA	TRBV27	TRBJ2-7	CASSLGGLSGRGEQYF	TGTGCCAGCAGTTTGGGGGGTTTGAGCGGGAGAGGAGAGCAGTACTTC
NA	few	TRBV20-1	TRBJ1-2	CSARDLGQYYGYTF	TGCAGTGCTAGAGATCTTGGTCAGTACTATGGCTACACCTTC
NA	few	TRBV2	TRBJ1-2	CASSLGPRDGYTF	TGTGCCAGCAGCCTAGGTCCTAGGGATGGCTACACCTTC
NA	NA	TRBV4-1	TRBJ1-2	CASSQDTPPGRKYGYTF	TGCGCCAGCAGCCAAGACACTCCTCCGGGACGGAAATATGGCTACACCTTC
TRBD1	NA	TRBV6-1	TRBJ1-5	CAIDRGDNQPQHF	TGTGCCATCGACAGGGGCGATAATCAGCCCCAGCATTTT
NA	NA	TRBV10-3	TRBJ2-7	CAIRQETGEQYF	TGTGCCATTAGACAGGAGACGGGGGAGCAGTACTTC
NA	medium-sized	TRBV28	TRBJ1-2	CATYINYGYTF	TGTGCCACCTACATTAACTATGGCTACACCTTC
TRBD2	NA	TRBV6-2/TRBV6-3	TRBJ2-5	CASSSGASGGKTQYF	TGTGCCAGCAGTTCCGGCGCTAGCGGGGGGAAGACCCAGTACTTC
TRBD1	few	TRBV7-6	TRBJ1-2	CASSPDRDYGYTF	TGTGCCAGCAGCCCCGACAGGGACTATGGCTACACCTTC
NA	few	TRBV19	TRBJ1-5	CASSTYWGSNQPQHF	TGTGCCAGTAGTACCTACTGGGGGAGCAATCAGCCCCAGCATTTT
TRBD1	NA	TRBV7-9	TRBJ1-4	CASSLKDRAKLFF	TGTGCCAGCAGCTTGAAAGACAGGGCAAAACTGTTTTTT
NA	few	TRBV27	TRBJ2-1	CASSRNHNEQFF	TGTGCCAGCAGTAGAAACCACAATGAGCAGTTCTTC
TRBD1	NA	TRBV20-1	TRBJ2-7	CSARARTGPYEQYF	TGCAGTGCTAGAGCGCGGACAGGGCCCTACGAGCAGTACTTC
NA	NA	TRBV6-2/TRBV6-3	TRBJ2-5	CASYSVPYQETQYF	TGTGCCAGCTACAGCGTTCCATACCAAGAGACCCAGTACTTC
NA	NA	TRBV5-1	TRBJ2-7	CASSLATQRLGYEQYF	TGCGCCAGCAGCTTGGCCACCCAGCGCCTAGGTTACGAGCAGTACTTC
NA	NA	TRBV30	TRBJ1-3	CAWSRGTGNTIYF	TGTGCCTGGAGTCGGGGGACTGGAAACACCATATATTTT
NA	NA	TRBV14	TRBJ1-1	CASSQYAHTEAFF	TGTGCCAGCAGCCAATACGCGCACACTGAAGCTTTCTTT
TRBD1	NA	TRBV20-1	TRBJ2-7	CSAHDREFYEQYF	TGCAGTGCCCACGACAGGGAATTCTACGAGCAGTACTTC
TRBD2	few	TRBV7-2	TRBJ2-7	CASSLLTSGAYEQYF	TGTGCCAGCAGTCTATTAACTAGCGGAGCCTACGAGCAGTACTTC
NA	few	TRBV4-2	TRBJ1-4	CASSLSGSSTNEKLFF	TGTGCCAGCAGCTTATCAGGGAGCTCAACTAATGAAAAACTGTTTTTT
TRBD2	NA	TRBV6-5	TRBJ2-7	CASSYSSSGAYEQYF	TGTGCCAGCAGTTACTCATCTAGCGGCGCCTACGAGCAGTACTTC
NA	few	TRBV6-1	TRBJ1-4	CASSRGSNEKLFF	TGTGCCAGCAGTCGGGGTAGTAATGAAAAACTGTTTTTT
NA	few	TRBV7-2	TRBJ1-1	CASSLATGHTEAFF	TGTGCCAGCAGCTTAGCAACGGGGCACACTGAAGCTTTCTTT